This T cell receptor (beta chain) was identified during a study of cytomegalovirus exposure and HLA in healthy donors. V lost 5 bases, J lost 2 bases, and 11 bases stayed unmatched. Germline V gives CDR1 PRHDT, CDR2 FYEKMQ (reference sequence). The length of the CDR3 is 16 residues. About this clone itself: Its specificity is not known.

Points from the study as a whole: TCR beta sequences reportedly predicted most subjects' HLA-A and HLA-B alleles accurately.

The PCR ran on 60 Vbeta and 13 Jbeta primers. Here immunoSEQ multiplex PCR was the method, and the copy in TCRdb shows in-frame clones only, minus some. The sample yields 120,000 or so clones, 70% to 90% seen once. The source material was PBMCs. The chain carries TRBV13 and TRBJ2-7; TRBD1 matches at 8 bases. The TCR sequence derives from a young man in good health and CMV-seropositive. The CDR3 DNA is TGTGCCAGCAGCCCGAACAGGGGGTTATCGGCCTACGAGCAGTACTTC. Its translation is CASSPNRGLSAYEQYF.